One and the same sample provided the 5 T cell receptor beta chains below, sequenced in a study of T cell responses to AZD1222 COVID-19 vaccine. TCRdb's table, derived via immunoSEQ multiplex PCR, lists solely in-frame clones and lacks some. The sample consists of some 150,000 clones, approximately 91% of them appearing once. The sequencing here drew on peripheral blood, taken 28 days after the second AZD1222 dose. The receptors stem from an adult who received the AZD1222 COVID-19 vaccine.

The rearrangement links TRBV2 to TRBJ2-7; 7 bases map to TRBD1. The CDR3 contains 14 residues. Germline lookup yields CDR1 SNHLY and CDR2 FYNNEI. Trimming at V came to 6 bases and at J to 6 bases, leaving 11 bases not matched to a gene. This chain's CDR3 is CASSPRTGRVEQYF. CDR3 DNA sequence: TGTGCCAGCAGCCCAAGGACAGGTCGGGTCGAGCAGTACTTC.

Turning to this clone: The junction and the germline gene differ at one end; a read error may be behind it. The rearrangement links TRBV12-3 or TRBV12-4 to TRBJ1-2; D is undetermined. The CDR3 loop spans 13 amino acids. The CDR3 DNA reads TGTGCCAGCAGTTTAGAAGAGTCCTATCGCTACACCTTC. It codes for CASSLEESYRYTF.

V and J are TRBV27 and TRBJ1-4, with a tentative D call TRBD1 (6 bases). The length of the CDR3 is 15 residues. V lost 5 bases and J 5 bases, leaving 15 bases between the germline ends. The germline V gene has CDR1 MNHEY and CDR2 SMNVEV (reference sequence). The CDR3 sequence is CASSPKGGGNEKLFF. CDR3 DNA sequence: TGTGCCAGCAGTCCAAAGGGAGGGGGGAATGAAAAACTGTTTTTT.

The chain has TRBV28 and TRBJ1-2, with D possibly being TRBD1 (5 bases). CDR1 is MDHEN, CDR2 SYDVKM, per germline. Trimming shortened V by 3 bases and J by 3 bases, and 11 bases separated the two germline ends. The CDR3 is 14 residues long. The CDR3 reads CASSFAGGDYGYTF. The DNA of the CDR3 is TGTGCCAGCAGTTTTGCCGGAGGGGACTATGGCTACACCTTC.

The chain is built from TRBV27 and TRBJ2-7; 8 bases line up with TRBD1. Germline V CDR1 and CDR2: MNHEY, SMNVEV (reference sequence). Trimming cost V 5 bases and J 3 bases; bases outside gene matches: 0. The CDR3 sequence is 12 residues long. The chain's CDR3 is CASSTGGYEQYF. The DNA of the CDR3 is TGTGCCAGCAGTACAGGGGGCTACGAGCAGTACTTC.